This paragraph covers one TCR beta chain sequence. This record belongs to a study of shared clonotypes between healthy human individuals. Using immunoSEQ multiplex PCR, the repertoire was profiled, and TCRdb retains in-frame clones only, with some absent. The sample has approximately 330,000 clones; around four fifths are singletons. The ends were cut back, 0 bases at V and 6 bases at J, with 5 bases in the middle. Germline assignment: CDR1 LNHNV and CDR2 YYDKDF (reference sequence). The CDR3 spans 13 residues. The investigators split CD4+ cells into a CD45RA+ naive subset and a CD45RA-negative memory subset.

The chain joins TRBV15 to TRBJ2-2; D unclear. The sample consisted of memory CD4+ T cells sorted from blood. Subset here: CD45RA-negative fraction. This TCR was recovered from a man in his thirties or forties in good health. The CDR3 region has the DNA TGTGCCACCAGCAGAGATCAGTCCGGGGAGCTGTTTTTT. It codes for CATSRDQSGELFF.